This TCR beta chain was observed in a study of shared clonotypes between healthy human individuals. Assay: immunoSEQ multiplex PCR; the TCRdb copy retains only in-frame clones and omits some. The sample comprises millions of clones, roughly 94% of which are singletons, and more than 0.1% rests with the top ten. Naive CD4+ cells were CD45RA-selected; the remaining cells were memory. This clone was counted a single time. Sequenced: naive CD4+ T cells sorted from blood. Sample subset: CD45RA+ positively selected. This receptor was identified in a man aged 18 to 29 in good health.

The CDR3 DNA reads as TGCGCCAGCAGCTCCGGGACAGGGGGCGATACTAATGAAAAACTGTTTTTT. Amino acid sequence: CASSSGTGGDTNEKLFF. This chain uses TRBV5-1 with TRBJ1-4; TRBD1 aligns across 12 bases. Germline trimming cut 3 bases from V and 2 bases from J; bases unmatched to any gene: 5. Germline CDR1 is SGHRS and CDR2 is YFSETQ. The CDR3 is 17 amino acids. The full variable domain, rest sourced from reference TRBV5-1 and TRBJ1-4, is KAGVTQTPRYLIKTRGQQVTLSCSPISGHRSVSWYQQTPGQGLQFLFEYFSETQRNKGNFPGRFSGRQFSNSRSEMNVSTLELGDSALYLCASSSGTGGDTNEKLFFGSGTQLSVL.